The 16 T cell receptor beta chains in this list originate from one sample, sequenced in a study of vaccination and CD4 T cells after COVID-19. Cultured CD4+ T-cell DNA underwent Oncomine TCR Beta short-read sequencing. TCRdb called the PCR reads again in MiXCR, with one record for every CDR3 protein. The table records approximately 13,000 distinct CDR3 sequences, around 60% of them present only once. For these TCRs, the target antigens are not known. Treatment given: roughly 10-day PBMC culture with coronavirus spike peptide pools or control peptides (ViraFEST assay). Sequenced material: CD4+ T cells from blood, cultured in vitro. The receptors were sampled from a human donor who had recovered from COVID-19.

This clonotype turned up a few times. The chain is built from TRBV10-3 and TRBJ2-2; TRBD2 aligns across 8 bases. The CDR3 totals 15 residues. With V trimmed by 3 bases and J by 5 bases, 5 bases remained unmatched. Germline assignment: CDR1 ENHRY and CDR2 SYGVKD. The CDR3 here is CAISERLAGTGELFF. The CDR3, as DNA: TGTGCCATCAGTGAAAGGCTAGCGGGTACCGGGGAGCTGTTTTTT.

The chain is built from TRBV6-1 and TRBJ1-2; tentatively, D is TRBD1 (6 bases). Germline V gives CDR1 MNHNS, CDR2 SASEGT. The ends were cut back, 1 base at V and 5 bases at J, with 20 bases in the middle. The CDR3 runs 17 residues. CDR3 bases: TGTGCCAGCAGTGAAGGAGGGGGTGGTTCCCAACCTTATGGCTACACCTTC. Protein product: CASSEGGGGSQPYGYTF.

The rearrangement links TRBV5-5 to TRBJ1-5; D might be TRBD1 (6 bases). The CDR3 covers 15 residues. The ends were cut back, 4 bases at V and 4 bases at J, with 15 bases in the middle. Germline CDR1 is SGHKS and CDR2 is YYEKEE (reference sequence). The CDR3 spells CASSLFSQGNQPQHF. Written as DNA, the CDR3 is TGTGCCAGCAGCCTGTTCTCCCAGGGGAATCAGCCCCAGCATTTT. Together with reference TRBV5-5 and TRBJ1-5, the CDR3 gives the full variable domain: DAGVTQSPTHLIKTRGQQVTLRCSPISGHKSVSWYQQVLGQGPQFIFQYYEKEERGRGNFPDRFSARQFPNYSSELNVNALLLGDSALYLCASSLFSQGNQPQHFGDGTRLSIL.

The genes are TRBV6-1 and TRBJ2-7; D is unresolved. Germline V CDR1 and CDR2: MNHNS, SASEGT. Between the trimmed V and J ends, which lost 5 bases and 2 bases, there was a span of 16 bases. This CDR3 spans 15 amino acids. Here the CDR3 DNA reads TGTGCCAGCAGTCTCGGGTATGAAGCTACCTACGAGCAGTACTTC. Translated, it gives CASSLGYEATYEQYF.

The gene calls are TRBV6-1 and TRBJ2-4; D might be TRBD1 or TRBD2, each matching 5 bases. This CDR3 spans 14 amino acids. Germline CDR1 is MNHNS and CDR2 is SASEGT. Trimming pared 6 bases from V and 6 bases from J, leaving 15 bases between. CDR3 protein: CASSLNSGRNIQYF. CDR3 DNA sequence: TGTGCCAGCAGCCTAAACTCAGGGAGAAACATTCAGTACTTC.

This chain's CDR3 is CASSFDPRPGELFF. CDR3 nucleotide sequence: TGTGCCAGCAGTTTTGACCCACGACCCGGGGAGCTGTTTTTT. V and J are TRBV27 and TRBJ2-2; D remains unclear. In germline, CDR1 is MNHEY, CDR2 SMNVEV (reference sequence). The CDR3 loop spans 14 amino acids. Trimming cost V 3 bases and J 6 bases, with 11 bases left between them.

This rearrangement joins TRBV19 to TRBJ2-2; D ambiguous. Trimming shortened V by 0 bases and J by 3 bases, and 11 bases separated the two germline ends. Per germline, CDR1 LNHDA and CDR2 SQIVND (reference sequence). The CDR3 spans 16 residues. The DNA of the CDR3 is TGTGCCAGTAGTATAGATCTGGCGGAGCACACCGGGGAGCTGTTTTTT. Translated: CASSIDLAEHTGELFF.

This sequence joins TRBV28 and TRBJ2-5; a weak D match, TRBD1 (5 bases). V was shortened by 2 bases and J by 1 base, with 8 bases between the two germline ends. The germline V gene has CDR1 MDHEN and CDR2 SYDVKM. The CDR3 runs to 14 residues. CDR3 in DNA: TGTGCCAGCAGTTTAACCGACAGCCAAGAGACCCAGTACTTC. This encodes CASSLTDSQETQYF. The complete variable domain, with remaining parts taken from reference TRBV28 and TRBJ2-5, reads DVKVTQSSRYLVKRTGEKVFLECVQDMDHENMFWYRQDPGLGLRLIYFSYDVKMKEKGDIPEGYSVSREKKERFSLILESASTNQTSMYLCASSLTDSQETQYFGPGTRLLVL.

The chain employs TRBV10-3 and TRBJ1-2; D perhaps matches TRBD1 (5 bases). Germline values: CDR1 ENHRY, CDR2 SYGVKD. This CDR3 has 17 residues. The V end lost 3 bases, the J end lost 1 base, and 18 bases lay between the germline ends. The CDR3 spells CAISDPRGRLLNYGYTF. The CDR3 DNA is TGTGCCATCAGTGACCCAAGGGGCCGACTCCTTAACTATGGCTACACCTTC.

The rearrangement links TRBV5-1 to TRBJ1-2; D might be TRBD1 (6 bases). Germline V gives CDR1 SGHRS, CDR2 YFSETQ. Trimming pared 0 bases from V and 0 bases from J, leaving 12 bases between. This CDR3 has 16 residues. CDR3 residues: CASSLGDTGSNYGYTF. In DNA, the CDR3 is TGCGCCAGCAGCTTGGGGGACACGGGTTCTAACTATGGCTACACCTTC.

This clonotype turned up a few times. The V call is TRBV20-1, the J call TRBJ1-5; possibly TRBD1 for D (6 bases). The V end lost 3 bases, the J end lost 6 bases, and 9 bases lay between the germline ends. The CDR3 is 12 amino acids. Germline V gene data show CDR1 as DFQATT and CDR2 as SNEGSKA (reference sequence). CDR3 sequence (DNA): TGCAGTGCTAGTAGGACAGCTCAGCCCCAGCATTTT. Encoded protein: CSASRTAQPQHF.

V usage is TRBV7-8 and J usage is TRBJ1-1; no reliable D call. Germline V gene data show CDR1 as SGHVS and CDR2 as FQNEAQ. The CDR3 sequence is 14 residues long. The germline V and J ends were trimmed by 5 bases and 1 base, with 11 bases remaining between them. The CDR3 DNA reads TGTGCCAGCAGCACCCGGACGGAGAACACTGAAGCTTTCTTT. It codes for CASSTRTENTEAFF.

This chain joins TRBV5-1 and TRBJ1-1; 7 bases agree with TRBD1. The V and J ends lost 0 bases and 0 bases, in that order; junction bases with no gene match: 11. The germline gives CDR1 SGHRS, CDR2 YFSETQ. The CDR3 runs 18 residues. The CDR3 sequence is CASSLDWGQRPMNTEAFF. CDR3 coding DNA: TGCGCCAGCAGCTTGGATTGGGGACAGAGGCCGATGAACACTGAAGCTTTCTTT.

The chain employs TRBV15 and TRBJ1-1; TRBD1 aligns across 7 bases. This CDR3 is 17 amino acids long. Unmatched junction bases numbered 8, after V lost 1 base and J lost 0 bases. CDR1 is LNHNV, CDR2 YYDKDF, per germline (reference sequence). CDR3 coding DNA: TGTGCCACCAGCAGAGTCTCACGGACAGGTATGAACACTGAAGCTTTCTTT. Its protein is CATSRVSRTGMNTEAFF. The variable domain in full, with the rest retrieved from reference TRBV15 and TRBJ1-1, is DAMVIQNPRYQVTQFGKPVTLSCSQTLNHNVMYWYQQKSSQAPKLLFHYYDKDFNNEADTPDNFQSRRPNTSFCFLDIRSPGLGDTAMYLCATSRVSRTGMNTEAFFGQGTRLTVV.

V gene TRBV5-4 combines with J gene TRBJ1-1; D gene ambiguous. Trimming left V 4 bases short and J 0 bases short, with 13 bases between. The CDR3 covers 15 residues. Germline CDR1 is SGHNT and CDR2 is YYREEE (reference sequence). The CDR3 sequence: CASSRLSLMNTEAFF. CDR3 in DNA: TGTGCCAGCAGCAGACTTAGTCTCATGAACACTGAAGCTTTCTTT.

The gene calls are TRBV20-1 and TRBJ2-1; 14 bases map to TRBD2. CDR1 DFQATT and CDR2 SNEGSKA come from the germline V gene (reference sequence). The V gene end was trimmed by 4 bases and the J gene end by 10 bases; junction bases not matched to a gene: 15. The CDR3 covers 17 residues. The DNA for the CDR3 is TGCAGTGCTAACTACATTACTCCGGGACTAGCGGGAGAAGAGCAGTTCTTC. Protein sequence: CSANYITPGLAGEEQFF.